The clone carrying this T cell receptor (beta chain) was detected a few times. The target antigen is unknown. Unique molecular identifiers were present on the cDNA, which also gained a universal primer site by template switching. TCRdb used MiXCR to reprocess the 5' RACE reads, holding one entry per CDR3 protein. The sample records roughly 540,000 distinct CDR3 sequences, roughly 21% being singletons. The record originates from a study of identical twins. Study-wide findings and caveats: Conclusions leaned on cross-sectional statistical analysis and did not track the same donors over time. Memory repertoires lacked the insertion deficit that abundant cord blood beta clonotypes showed.

These same records also appear under a second study, on T cells expressing NK-cell markers. That work contributes: Just one sequenced donor of eight was HCMV-seronegative, while seven were seropositive.

Material for sequencing was CD4+ T cells sorted from blood. This receptor was taken from a woman between 18 and 29 years old in good health.

CDR3 sequence reads: CASSQDLRDPYGYTF. The CDR3 DNA reads as TGTGCCAGCAGCCAAGATCTCAGGGACCCATATGGCTACACCTTC. The V and J genes are TRBV3-1 and TRBJ1-2; tentatively, D is TRBD1 (5 bases). V dropped 0 bases and J dropped 5 bases, with 13 bases sitting between them. Germline V gene data show CDR1 as LGHDT and CDR2 as YNNKEL (reference sequence). This CDR3 is built from 15 residues.